The 29 T cell receptor beta chains below were found in one sample sequenced in a study of PD-L1 blockade in urothelial cancer. Documented time point: pretreatment peripheral blood. The repertoire was sequenced with immunoSEQ multiplex PCR; TCRdb's copy has only in-frame clones and lacks some. The sample contains roughly 91,000 clones, 85% of which appear only once. The sequencing used PBMCs, collected around atezolizumab (anti-PD-L1) treatment. The receptors come from a man aged 55 to 70 with urothelial cancer.

This clone turned up a few times. V and J are TRBV6-1 and TRBJ1-1; D unresolved. Germline V gives CDR1 MNHNS, CDR2 SASEGT. CDR3 length: 10 amino acids. V gave up 3 bases and J gave up 9 bases, with 5 bases separating them. The CDR3 nucleotides are TGTGCCAGCAGTGAGTGGCAAGCTTTCTTT. It yields the protein CASSEWQAFF.

J is TRBJ1-2 and V is TRBV30; D call uncertain. CDR1 and CDR2 from the germline V gene are GTSNPN and SVGIG (reference sequence). This CDR3 spans 13 amino acids. With 0 bases removed from V and 5 bases from J, the gap between germline ends came to 10 bases. The CDR3 region is CAWSVRTGYGYTF. The CDR3 nucleotides read TGTGCCTGGAGTGTAAGAACCGGGTATGGCTACACCTTC.

The rearrangement uses TRBV7-9 and TRBJ1-1; 7 nucleotides agree with TRBD1. From germline, CDR1 is SEHNR and CDR2 FQNEAQ (reference sequence). The V segment lost 1 base and the J segment 6 bases; nucleotides outside the gene matches: 8. This CDR3 region has 15 residues. CDR3 sequence: CASSLVIQGRPEAFF. The CDR3 DNA follows: TGTGCCAGCAGCTTAGTGATACAGGGGAGACCTGAAGCTTTCTTT. Filled out from reference TRBV7-9 and TRBJ1-1, the complete variable domain reads DTGVSQNPRHKITKRGQNVTFRCDPISEHNRLYWYRQTLGQGPEFLTYFQNEAQLEKSRLLSDRFSAERPKGSFSTLEIQRTEQGDSAMYLCASSLVIQGRPEAFFGQGTRLTVV.

V gene TRBV19 combines with J gene TRBJ1-2; D is possibly TRBD1 (6 bases). Looked up from germline, CDR1 is LNHDA and CDR2 is SQIVND (reference sequence). The length of the CDR3 is 12 residues. Trimming cost V 6 bases and J 10 bases, with 15 bases left between them. In DNA, the CDR3 is TGTGCCAGTAGCCCTAGGACAGCCTACTACACCTTC. This codes for CASSPRTAYYTF.

The J gene is TRBJ1-1, the V gene TRBV12-5; TRBD1 is a possible D gene (5 bases). Germline V gene sequence: CDR1 LGHNT, CDR2 FRNRAP. CDR3 length equals 14 residues. V lost 5 bases to trimming and J lost 1 base, with 11 bases between them. In DNA form, the CDR3 reads TGTGCTAGTGGTAGCCAGGGATCGAACACTGAAGCTTTCTTT. This codes for CASGSQGSNTEAFF.

This chain uses TRBV5-1 with TRBJ2-7, with D possibly matching TRBD2 (6 bases). The CDR3 extends over 17 amino acids. The V gene lost 0 bases and the J gene lost 1 base, with 17 bases spanning the gap. Germline V gene sequence: CDR1 SGHRS, CDR2 YFSETQ. CDR3 residues: CASSLELASDISYEQYF. CDR3 sequence (DNA): TGCGCCAGCAGCTTGGAATTGGCTAGCGATATTTCCTACGAGCAGTACTTC. Based on the CDR3 plus reference TRBV5-1 and TRBJ2-7, the full variable domain is KAGVTQTPRYLIKTRGQQVTLSCSPISGHRSVSWYQQTPGQGLQFLFEYFSETQRNKGNFPGRFSGRQFSNSRSEMNVSTLELGDSALYLCASSLELASDISYEQYFGPGTRLTVT.

CDR3 DNA: TGTGCCAGCAGCCAAGTCGAGAGGGGGAGCAATCAGCCCCAGCATTTT. Amino acids: CASSQVERGSNQPQHF. This chain connects TRBV4-2 to TRBJ1-5, with a possible D match to TRBD1 (6 bases). This CDR3 region has 16 residues. Looked up from germline, CDR1 is LGHNA and CDR2 is YNFKEQ. Deletions cut 1 base from V and 1 base from J, with 11 bases between.

The sample holds many counts of this clone. This chain connects TRBV30 to TRBJ1-1; TRBD1 agrees at 9 bases. V shed 3 bases, J shed 7 bases, and the junction held 3 bases outside the gene matches. Germline lookup yields CDR1 GTSNPN and CDR2 SVGIG (reference sequence). This CDR3 spans 12 amino acids. As DNA, the CDR3 is TGTGCCTGGAGCCCGGGACAGGGTGAAGCTTTCTTT. Translating gives CAWSPGQGEAFF. The full variable domain, with the rest looked up from reference TRBV30 and TRBJ1-1, is SQTIHQWPATLVQPVGSPLSLECTVEGTSNPNLYWYRQAAGRGLQLLFYSVGIGQISSEVPQNLSASRPQDRQFILSSKKLLLSDSGFYLCAWSPGQGEAFFGQGTRLTVV.

V and J are TRBV10-3 and TRBJ1-5; 8 nucleotides line up with TRBD1. This CDR3 is built from 13 residues. Germline CDR1 is ENHRY and CDR2 is SYGVKD. J gave up 5 bases and V 8 bases, and 5 bases lay outside the gene matches. The CDR3 region is CAIGQGLDQPQHF. As DNA, the CDR3 is TGTGCCATCGGACAGGGACTGGATCAGCCCCAGCATTTT.

V gene TRBV5-1 combines with J gene TRBJ2-5; TRBD1 is a possible D gene (6 bases). Germline V gene sequence: CDR1 SGHRS, CDR2 YFSETQ. This CDR3 is 13 amino acids long. V gave up 4 bases and J gave up 5 bases, with 12 bases separating them. CDR3 nucleotide sequence: TGCGCCAGCAGCCCGCAGGGGTGGGAGACCCAGTACTTC. Residues: CASSPQGWETQYF.

The J gene is TRBJ2-7, the V gene TRBV5-1; 7 bases line up with TRBD2. Trimming took 3 bases from V and 3 from J; bases not matched to a gene: 6. CDR3 length: 14 amino acids. Germline loops: CDR1 SGHRS, CDR2 YFSETQ. CDR3 nucleotides: TGCGCCAGCAGCTCCGCCAGCGGGGACTACGAGCAGTACTTC. As protein: CASSSASGDYEQYF.

In this sample, this clone turned up once. The rearrangement links TRBV27 to TRBJ1-6, with D possibly TRBD1 on 6 matching bases. Trimming removed 6 bases from V and 7 bases from J, with 7 bases in between. The CDR3 is made up of 12 amino acids. Germline V gene lookup returns CDR1 MNHEY and CDR2 SMNVEV (reference sequence). CDR3 nucleotides: TGTGCCAGCAGAACAGGGAATTCACCCCTCCACTTT. Translating it yields CASRTGNSPLHF.

The chain joins TRBV2 to TRBJ2-3; 8 nucleotides line up with TRBD1. The CDR3 is 15 amino acids. The germline V gene has CDR1 SNHLY and CDR2 FYNNEI. The trim removed 7 bases at V and 4 bases at J, leaving 10 bases unmatched. The CDR3: CASIGPQGASDTQYF. In DNA, the CDR3 is TGTGCCAGCATCGGGCCGCAGGGGGCTTCAGATACGCAGTATTTT.

This clone was recorded once. J is TRBJ1-2 and V is TRBV7-8; 12 nucleotides agree with TRBD1. In germline, CDR1 is SGHVS, CDR2 FQNEAQ. Trimming cost V 5 bases and J 4 bases; bases outside gene matches: 11. This CDR3 is 17 amino acids long. CDR3 sequence (DNA): TGTGCCAGCAGCGCGATTTTGGGACAGGGGGCAAGCTATGGCTACACCTTC. It specifies CASSAILGQGASYGYTF.

The chain uses TRBV11-2 and TRBJ2-7; TRBD2 might be the D (6 bases). This CDR3 region has 11 residues. V shed 5 bases and J shed 6 bases, with 8 bases lying between them. Looked up from germline, CDR1 is SGHAT and CDR2 is FQNNGV. The CDR3 loop reads CASSPGVEQYF. In DNA, the CDR3 is TGTGCCAGCAGCCCGGGAGTCGAGCAGTACTTC.

The chain recombines TRBV6-5 with TRBJ1-1, with 7 nucleotides matching TRBD1. From germline, CDR1 is MNHEY and CDR2 SVGAGI. Trimming at V came to 0 bases and at J to 4 bases, leaving 5 bases not matched to a gene. This CDR3 has 15 amino acids. CDR3 DNA: TGTGCCAGCAGTTACTCCCGTCAGGGGGGCACTGAAGCTTTCTTT. Residues: CASSYSRQGGTEAFF.

The J gene is TRBJ1-4, the V gene TRBV19; TRBD1 might be the D (6 bases). V was clipped by 5 bases and J by 0 bases, with 16 bases between them. The CDR3 has 17 residues. CDR1 LNHDA and CDR2 SQIVND come from the germline V gene (reference sequence). The chain's CDR3 is CASSPEGQIATNEKLFF. The CDR3 DNA sequence: TGTGCCAGTAGTCCGGAAGGACAGATTGCAACTAATGAAAAACTGTTTTTT.

The V gene is TRBV29-1, the J gene TRBJ1-4; D is ambiguous. With 3 bases removed from V and 6 bases from J, the gap between germline ends came to 11 bases. The CDR3 length is 13 residues. CDR1 and CDR2 from the germline V gene are SQVTM and ANQGSEA. CDR3 DNA: TGCAGCGTTGAGGCACGGGAGGATGAAAAACTGTTTTTT. It specifies CSVEAREDEKLFF.

The rearrangement uses TRBV9 and TRBJ2-1; 10 nucleotides match TRBD1. The V and J ends lost 3 bases and 0 bases, in that order; junction bases with no gene match: 12. The germline V gene has CDR1 SGDLS and CDR2 YYNGEE. This CDR3 comprises 19 residues. Written as DNA, the CDR3 is TGTGCCAGCAGCGGGTGGGGACAGGGGAAGGCCCTCTCCTACAATGAGCAGTTCTTC. This sequence encodes CASSGWGQGKALSYNEQFF.

The chain is built from TRBV27 and TRBJ2-2; maybe TRBD1 (6 bases). The CDR3 has 16 amino acids. Germline loops: CDR1 MNHEY, CDR2 SMNVEV (reference sequence). V shed 5 bases and J shed 4 bases, with 17 bases lying between them. The CDR3 region has the DNA TGTGCCAGCAGTCCCCTAGGGGGAGATGGCACCGGGGAGCTGTTTTTT. This codes for CASSPLGGDGTGELFF.

V and J are TRBV2 and TRBJ2-5, with TRBD1 identical over 8 bases. This CDR3 has 12 residues. The germline gives CDR1 SNHLY, CDR2 FYNNEI. Germline trimming cut 9 bases from V and 9 bases from J; bases unmatched to any gene: 9. This CDR3 is CARRGQGQPQYF. The CDR3 region has the DNA TGTGCCAGACGAGGACAGGGACAACCCCAGTACTTC.

The chain employs TRBV19 and TRBJ1-5; 9 bases fit TRBD1. CDR1 and CDR2 (germline): LNHDA, SQIVND (reference sequence). The CDR3 is 16 amino acids. Trimming at V came to 5 bases and at J to 2 bases, leaving 7 bases not matched to a gene. Written as DNA, the CDR3 is TGTGCCAGTAGTCCAGTGGGGGACAGGGGCAATCAGCCCCAGCATTTT. This encodes CASSPVGDRGNQPQHF.

The chain carries TRBV7-3 and TRBJ1-1; 8 bases are a match to TRBD1. This CDR3 region has 14 residues. Germline V lookup: CDR1 SGHTA, CDR2 FQGTGA. Trimming took 6 bases from V and 2 from J; bases not matched to a gene: 5. The CDR3 DNA sequence: TGTGCCAGCAGACTGACAGGGGCAAACACTGAAGCTTTCTTT. Its translation is CASRLTGANTEAFF.

The rearrangement uses TRBV10-2 and TRBJ1-3; D may be TRBD1 (6 bases). Germline V gives CDR1 WSHSY, CDR2 SAAADI. V was cut by 5 bases and J by 3 bases, with 11 bases left in between. CDR3 length: 14 residues. The CDR3 nucleotides read TGCGCCAGCAGTAGGGGGATGGATGGAAACACCATATATTTT. It is translated as CASSRGMDGNTIYF.

The chain joins TRBV27 to TRBJ1-5; D is uncertain. The CDR3 consists of 14 residues. The germline V gene has CDR1 MNHEY and CDR2 SMNVEV (reference sequence). Trimming shortened V by 2 bases and J by 6 bases, and 11 bases separated the two germline ends. DNA of the CDR3: TGTGCCAGCAGTTTAGGCCCATCGGGTCAGCCCCAGCATTTT. This encodes CASSLGPSGQPQHF.

The V call is TRBV5-4, the J call TRBJ1-6; 10 nucleotides agree with TRBD1. CDR3 length: 14 residues. Germline V CDR1 and CDR2: SGHNT, YYREEE (reference sequence). J was trimmed by 11 bases and V by 4 bases; bases with no gene match: 6. The CDR3 DNA reads as TGTGCCAGCAGCCCGGGACAGGGGATTGCACCCCTCCACTTT. Its translation: CASSPGQGIAPLHF.

V usage is TRBV4-1 and J usage is TRBJ1-1; 11 nucleotides align to TRBD1. The CDR3 extends over 16 amino acids. CDR1 MGHRA and CDR2 YSYEKL come from the germline V gene. V lost 3 bases to trimming and J lost 4 bases; unmatched junction nucleotides: 7. The CDR3: CASSHRGGQGGTEAFF. The CDR3, as DNA: TGCGCCAGCAGCCACCGGGGGGGACAGGGGGGCACTGAAGCTTTCTTT.

This rearrangement joins TRBV14 to TRBJ2-1; 11 nucleotides agree with TRBD1. J was trimmed by 6 bases and V by 4 bases; bases with no gene match: 5. This CDR3 spans 15 amino acids. Germline V gene sequence: CDR1 SGHDN, CDR2 FVKESK. CDR3 sequence reads: CASSPGQGALNEQFF. The CDR3 DNA is TGTGCCAGCAGCCCTGGACAGGGGGCGCTCAATGAGCAGTTCTTC.

The CDR3 bases are TGTGCCAGCAGCTCCCCGGGACAGGGGCATGAGCAGTTCTTC. This translates into CASSSPGQGHEQFF. The chain couples TRBV6-1 to TRBJ2-1; 10 positions agree with TRBD1. In germline, CDR1 is MNHNS, CDR2 SASEGT. V trimming: 6 bases; J trimming: 8 bases; junction bases outside the gene matches: 7. The CDR3 has 14 residues.